These 19 T cell receptor beta chains originate from one sample sequenced in a study of shared clonotypes between healthy human individuals (dated by TCRdb to about 2020). The library was made by the immunoSEQ multiplex PCR assay. TCRdb carries this immuneACCESS record with in-frame sequences only. Its versions omit some clonotypes, under half of them owing to an unresolved V gene in the studies checked, with the rest unexplained. This sample is represented by more than 2 million clones; 85% to 95% of them were singletons. The leading ten clones occupy 0.1% to 0.15% of the sample. Sequenced material: naive CD4+ T cells sorted from blood. The cell subset or site label, as the study defines it: CD45RA+ positively selected. The receptors shown here come from a man aged 18 to 29 in good health.

The gene calls are TRBV7-2 and TRBJ2-7; 7 positions agree with TRBD1. Looked up from germline, CDR1 is SGHTA and CDR2 is FQGNSA. The J segment lost 1 base and the V segment lost 5 bases, leaving 8 bases of the junction unmatched. This CDR3 region has 15 residues. The CDR3 here is CASSTASGQSYEQYF. CDR3 nucleotide sequence: TGTGCCAGCAGCACCGCCTCGGGACAGTCCTACGAGCAGTACTTC.

The genes are TRBV5-1 and TRBJ2-2, with 13 bases identical to TRBD2. The CDR3 totals 15 residues. V trimming: 2 bases; J trimming: 8 bases; junction bases outside the gene matches: 3. The germline gives CDR1 SGHRS, CDR2 YFSETQ. The CDR3: CASSLGLAGAGELFF. For the CDR3, the DNA is TGCGCCAGCAGCTTAGGACTAGCGGGAGCTGGGGAGCTGTTTTTT.

The chain recombines TRBV5-1 with TRBJ1-1, with TRBD1 matching over 8 bases. Trimming took 3 bases from V and 6 from J; bases not matched to a gene: 10. CDR3 length: 15 residues. Per germline, CDR1 SGHRS and CDR2 YFSETQ. Here the CDR3 DNA reads TGCGCCAGCAGCTCCGGACAGGGAGGGGGTTCTGAAGCTTTCTTT. Protein product: CASSSGQGGGSEAFF.

The rearrangement joins TRBV10-3 to TRBJ2-3, with 10 bases that match TRBD2. This CDR3 contains 15 residues. Germline V gene data show CDR1 as ENHRY and CDR2 as SYGVKD. V was clipped by 7 bases and J by 4 bases; unmatched bases: 8. The CDR3 sequence is CAITGQGLASDTQYF. DNA for the CDR3: TGTGCCATCACTGGCCAGGGACTAGCGTCAGATACGCAGTATTTT.

The chain combines TRBV6-6 with TRBJ2-5; a weak D match, TRBD2 (6 bases). The CDR3 is 12 amino acids. CDR1 and CDR2 from the germline V gene are MNHNY and SVGAGI (reference sequence). V lost 10 bases and J 2 bases, leaving 11 bases between the germline ends. CDR3 amino acids: CAIRGGQETQYF. The DNA of the CDR3 is TGTGCCATCCGAGGAGGGCAAGAGACCCAGTACTTC.

This chain uses TRBV5-1 with TRBJ1-1; maybe TRBD1 (6 bases). Germline values: CDR1 SGHRS, CDR2 YFSETQ. The CDR3 is made up of 16 amino acids. Trimming cost V 1 base and J 4 bases, with 17 bases left between them. The CDR3 loop reads CASSLSPRGESTEAFF. CDR3 nucleotides: TGCGCCAGCAGCTTGTCTCCGAGGGGGGAGAGCACTGAAGCTTTCTTT.

DNA of the CDR3: TGTGCCAGCAGTTACTCAAGGGACAGGCCACCCACCTTC. This translates into CASSYSRDRPPTF. This chain uses TRBV6-5 with TRBJ1-2; 8 bases are a match to TRBD1. CDR1 is MNHEY and CDR2 is SVGAGI in the germline V gene. The ends lost 0 bases at V and 13 bases at J; junction bases unmatched: 7. This CDR3 has 13 amino acids.

This chain links TRBV5-1 with TRBJ1-2, with no clear D. Per the germline V gene, CDR1 is SGHRS and CDR2 is YFSETQ. The CDR3 sequence is 14 residues long. V lost 0 bases, J lost 4 bases, and 10 bases lay in between. The CDR3 is CASSLAPGPYGYTF. The CDR3 region has the DNA TGCGCCAGCAGCTTGGCCCCGGGCCCCTATGGCTACACCTTC.

This chain links TRBV2 with TRBJ2-2; D possibly matches TRBD1 or TRBD2 (6 bases each). Trimming pared 3 bases from V and 5 bases from J, leaving 13 bases between. CDR3 size: 15 residues. Per the germline V gene, CDR1 is SNHLY and CDR2 is FYNNEI. In DNA, the CDR3 is TGTGCCAGCAGTGATAAGGGGGGCTGGACCGGGGAGCTGTTTTTT. Translation gives CASSDKGGWTGELFF.

This chain uses TRBV30 with TRBJ2-5, with D perhaps given as TRBD1 or TRBD2 (5 bases each). CDR1 is GTSNPN, CDR2 SVGIG, per germline (reference sequence). The length of the CDR3 is 14 residues. V lost 0 bases and J 5 bases, leaving 13 bases between the germline ends. The CDR3 DNA reads as TGTGCCTGGAGTGTTCGAGGGGCTTGGGAGACCCAGTACTTC. This encodes CAWSVRGAWETQYF.

V gene TRBV6-4 combines with J gene TRBJ1-5; 8 bases match TRBD1. Trimming cost V 7 bases and J 9 bases; bases outside gene matches: 8. CDR1 and CDR2 from the germline V gene are MRHNA and SNTAGT. This CDR3 is built from 13 residues. In nucleotides, the CDR3 is TGTGCCAGCACCTCGGACAGGGAGCGGCCCCAGCATTTT. This codes for CASTSDRERPQHF.

This clone occurred once. The chain couples TRBV30 to TRBJ2-2; D remains ambiguous. Germline lookup yields CDR1 GTSNPN and CDR2 SVGIG (reference sequence). CDR3 length: 15 residues. V lost 0 bases and J 4 bases, leaving 12 bases between the germline ends. CDR3 protein: CAWSVQGKGTGELFF. Here the CDR3 DNA reads TGTGCCTGGAGTGTACAAGGGAAAGGCACCGGGGAGCTGTTTTTT. Combining the CDR3 with reference TRBV30 and TRBJ2-2 gives the whole variable domain SQTIHQWPATLVQPVGSPLSLECTVEGTSNPNLYWYRQAAGRGLQLLFYSVGIGQISSEVPQNLSASRPQDRQFILSSKKLLLSDSGFYLCAWSVQGKGTGELFFGEGSRLTVL.

This chain joins TRBV6-4 and TRBJ1-1; 7 bases agree with TRBD1. Trimming removed 8 bases from V and 0 bases from J; junction bases left unmatched: 6. The CDR3 runs to 14 residues. Germline V lookup: CDR1 MRHNA, CDR2 SNTAGT. CDR3 nucleotide sequence: TGTGCCAGCCGGGACAGCCACATGAACACTGAAGCTTTCTTT. Translated, it gives CASRDSHMNTEAFF.

The genes are TRBV4-1 and TRBJ2-1, with TRBD2 identical over 11 bases. Trimming cost V 0 bases and J 9 bases; bases outside gene matches: 7. Germline lookup yields CDR1 MGHRA and CDR2 YSYEKL. The CDR3 loop spans 16 amino acids. CDR3 sequence: CASSQDKLAGGFEQFF. CDR3 nucleotides: TGCGCCAGCAGCCAAGATAAGCTAGCGGGAGGTTTTGAGCAGTTCTTC.

A note on this clone: Other DNA sequences in this specimen translate into the identical CDR3. CDR3 DNA sequence: TGTGCCAGCAGCTCTGGACAGTCCTACGAGCAGTACTTC. Its protein is CASSSGQSYEQYF. The chain uses TRBV28 and TRBJ2-7; possible D gene TRBD1, 6 bases. Trimming stripped 6 bases from V and 1 base from J, with 10 bases between. The CDR3 sequence is 13 residues long. CDR1 MDHEN and CDR2 SYDVKM come from the germline V gene. The variable domain in full, with the rest retrieved from reference TRBV28 and TRBJ2-7, is DVKVTQSSRYLVKRTGEKVFLECVQDMDHENMFWYRQDPGLGLRLIYFSYDVKMKEKGDIPEGYSVSREKKERFSLILESASTNQTSMYLCASSSGQSYEQYFGPGTRLTVT.

The chain carries TRBV14 and TRBJ1-3; D may be TRBD1 (5 bases). The V end was cut by 5 bases, the J end by 8 bases, with 16 bases between. Germline V lookup: CDR1 SGHDN, CDR2 FVKESK. The CDR3 has 14 amino acids. The CDR3 DNA sequence: TGTGCCAGCAGCGCACAGGTGTTTGCGGACACCATATATTTT. Translated: CASSAQVFADTIYF. The whole variable domain, filled in from reference TRBV14 and TRBJ1-3, reads EAGVTQFPSHSVIEKGQTVTLRCDPISGHDNLYWYRRVMGKEIKFLLHFVKESKQDESGMPNNRFLAERTGGTYSTLKVQPAELEDSGVYFCASSAQVFADTIYFGEGSWLTVV.

This chain joins TRBV19 and TRBJ2-1; unclear D gene. Trimming shortened V by 3 bases and J by 2 bases, and 11 bases separated the two germline ends. Germline CDR1 reads LNHDA; CDR2 reads SQIVND (reference sequence). The CDR3 contains 15 residues. The DNA of the CDR3 is TGTGCCAGTAGTATTTTTTCAGCGACCTACAATGAGCAGTTCTTC. It is translated as CASSIFSATYNEQFF.

The gene calls are TRBV5-4 and TRBJ2-4, with 14 bases fitting TRBD2. Germline lookup yields CDR1 SGHNT and CDR2 YYREEE (reference sequence). J lost 9 bases, V lost 0 bases, and 5 bases had no gene match. This CDR3 has 16 residues. The DNA of the CDR3 is TGTGCCAGCAGCTTGGGCGGACTAGCGGGGGGAGGCATTCAGTACTTC. This gives the protein CASSLGGLAGGGIQYF.

The chain joins TRBV5-1 to TRBJ1-4; TRBD1 matches 7 bases. Germline V gene sequence: CDR1 SGHRS, CDR2 YFSETQ. V lost 7 bases to trimming and J lost 8 bases; unmatched junction nucleotides: 11. This CDR3 spans 14 amino acids. The CDR3 protein is CASQDTGDEEKLFF. CDR3 bases: TGCGCCAGCCAAGATACAGGGGATGAAGAAAAACTGTTTTTT.